One and the same sample provided the 4 T cell receptor beta chains below, sequenced in a study of Graves' ophthalmopathy and Graves' hyperthyroidism. Amplification of the TCR beta CDR3 regions used RNA transcripts (as template). Amplification began with first-round RT-PCR using HTBI primers, then second-round multiplex PCR was performed. TCRdb redid the calling of the multiplex PCR reads with MiXCR, one entry per CDR3 protein. The sample holds under 250,000 distinct CDR3 sequences; roughly a fifth are singletons and the top ten take about 46%. Sample: peripheral blood. The receptors derive from a woman aged 50 to 60 with Graves' ophthalmopathy.

This clonotype was picked up many times. The rearrangement links TRBV12-3 or TRBV12-4 to TRBJ2-5; 7 nucleotides align to TRBD2. This CDR3 region has 17 residues. The V and J ends lost 6 bases and 5 bases, in that order; junction bases with no gene match: 18. In nucleotides, the CDR3 is TGTGCCAGCAGCATCGGGAGGACTACCAGTGGGGGGGAGACCCAGTACTTC. Protein sequence: CASSIGRTTSGGETQYF.

The CDR3 sequence is CAWASGDYEQYF. CDR3 coding DNA: TGTGCCTGGGCTTCGGGGGACTACGAGCAGTACTTC. The gene calls are TRBV30 and TRBJ2-7; maybe TRBD2 (6 bases). CDR1 is GTSNPN and CDR2 is SVGIG in the germline V gene (reference sequence). This CDR3 has 12 amino acids. Trimming stripped 5 bases from V and 3 bases from J, with 11 bases between.

Notes on this clonotype: A read error is possible here, since a much larger clone lies one base away. The chain carries TRBV20-1 and TRBJ1-3; tentatively, D is TRBD1 (6 bases). V lost 7 bases, J lost 3 bases, and 22 bases lay in between. CDR1 is DFQATT, CDR2 SNEGSKA, per germline (reference sequence). CDR3 length: 16 residues. This CDR3 is CSVRGGAEEVGNTIYF. The CDR3 DNA reads as TGCAGTGTTAGGGGGGGGGCGGAAGAAGTTGGAAACACCATATATTTT.

This chain links TRBV12-3 or TRBV12-4 with TRBJ1-1, with D uncertain. CDR3 length: 15 amino acids. Between the trimmed V and J ends, which lost 0 bases and 6 bases, there was a span of 14 bases. The CDR3 DNA sequence: TGTGCCAGCAGTTTAGCGTTGGGGTTAATCCCTGAAGCTTTCTTT. It encodes CASSLALGLIPEAFF.